The present entry profiles one TCR beta chain with its context. This entry belongs to a study of blood T cell repertoires in COVID-19. Per the original data handling: Counts of nucleated cells, estimated from reference gene primer amplification, were obtained. Sequencing was performed with immunoSEQ multiplex PCR; in TCRdb, only in-frame clones are kept and a portion is missing. The DNA gave D and trimming, while V, J and clone size come from that table. The repertoire has 45,000 to 55,000 clones, roughly 91% of them found once; the top ten carry roughly 8%. From germline, CDR1 is MNHEY and CDR2 SMNVEV (reference sequence). The CDR3 has 14 residues. Trimming removed 4 bases from V and 0 bases from J, with 9 bases in between.

The genes are TRBV27 and TRBJ1-2; D is ambiguous. Sequences were obtained from peripheral blood. The receptor was derived from a man aged 45-65 years with active COVID-19. The CDR3 protein is CASSSRTANYGYTF. CDR3 sequence (DNA): TGTGCCAGCAGTTCCCGAACAGCTAACTATGGCTACACCTTC.